The rows below give T cell receptor beta chains drawn from one sample of a study of T cell responses to AZD1222 COVID-19 vaccine. Profiled with immunoSEQ multiplex PCR; TCRdb holds only in-frame clones, not every one. The table records around 170,000 clones, 85% to 95% of them present only once. Sequencing was performed on peripheral blood, taken 28 days after the second AZD1222 dose. These receptors originate from an adult who received the AZD1222 COVID-19 vaccine. CDR3s include the opening cysteine and the closing phenylalanine or tryptophan. A D gene is named only where the DNA matches it firmly. Expanded clones get a size class; other rows say once, few or many, or leave the size out.

D gene,J gene,V gene,clone size,CDR3 DNA,CDR3 protein
-,TRBJ1-2,TRBV28,-,TGTGCCAGCAGTTTCGAGGGATTCCGTAACTATGGCTACACCTTC,CASSFEGFRNYGYTF
TRBD2,TRBJ2-2,TRBV7-2,many,TGTGCCAGCAGCTTAGATGGGGCGGGACTAGCGATCACCGGGGAGCTGTTTTTT,CASSLDGAGLAITGELFF
TRBD1,TRBJ1-1,TRBV5-1,-,TGCGCCAGCAGCTTAAGGACAGGGGATAACACTGAAGCTTTCTTT,CASSLRTGDNTEAFF
-,TRBJ1-2,TRBV4-2,-,TGTGCCAGCAGCCAAGGCAAGGCGGGACACTTCAGCAACTATGGCTACACCTTC,CASSQGKAGHFSNYGYTF
-,TRBJ2-7,TRBV28,-,TGTGCCAGCACCTTATGGGAGCCCTACGAGCAGTACTTC,CASTLWEPYEQYF
-,TRBJ1-2,TRBV3-1/TRBV3-2,-,TGTGCCAGCAGCCAAGAGGTCTGGGGGGAATATGGCTACACCTTC,CASSQEVWGEYGYTF
TRBD1,TRBJ2-1,TRBV6-5,-,TGTGCCAGCAGTTCTTCACAGGGGGGTGAGCAGTTCTTC,CASSSSQGGEQFF
TRBD2,TRBJ2-1,TRBV19,-,TGTGCCAGTAGATTAAGACTAGCGGGAGCCTATGAGCAGTTCTTC,CASRLRLAGAYEQFF
-,TRBJ1-2,TRBV28,-,TGTGCCAGCAGGGAGACAGCAGGCGGAGGCTACACCTTC,CASRETAGGGYTF
-,TRBJ2-7,TRBV19,-,TGTGCCAGTAGTAGCCGGGACAGGCCTCGCGGGAGGGCATACGAGCAGTACTTC,CASSSRDRPRGRAYEQYF
-,TRBJ2-5,TRBV10-2,-,TGCGCCAGCAGTGACCCCGGACAGGGAGGGGGAGAGACCCAGTACTTC,CASSDPGQGGGETQYF
TRBD1,TRBJ1-1,TRBV12-3/TRBV12-4,-,TGTGCCAGCAGTCGAGACAGGGAGGCTGAAGCTTTCTTT,CASSRDREAEAFF
TRBD1,TRBJ1-1,TRBV19,-,TGTGCCAGTAGTTTCCGGGGACAGGGGGGAACTGAAGCTTTCTTT,CASSFRGQGGTEAFF
-,TRBJ1-1,TRBV10-3,-,TGTGCCATCAGTGGGGGAGGTGGGGCGGGAACTGAAGCTTTCTTT,CAISGGGGAGTEAFF
TRBD2,TRBJ2-1,TRBV29-1,-,TGCAGCGGCCGCGAAGCGGGGTACAATGAGCAGTTCTTC,CSGREAGYNEQFF
TRBD1,TRBJ1-2,TRBV5-1,-,TGCGCCAGCAGACGACAGGGGCGATTATATCAGGACTACACCTTC,CASRRQGRLYQDYTF
-,TRBJ1-1,TRBV18,-,TGTGCCAGCTCCTTCGAGGGGCAGAACACTGAAGCTTTCTTT,CASSFEGQNTEAFF
-,TRBJ2-7,TRBV5-4,-,TGTGCCAGCAGTAGCGCCTACGAGCAGTACTTC,CASSSAYEQYF
TRBD1,TRBJ1-6,TRBV5-1,-,TGCGCCAGCAGCTCCCCCGGGACAGCCTCACCCCTCCACTTT,CASSSPGTASPLHF
TRBD2,TRBJ2-1,TRBV9,-,TGTGCCAGCAGCCGACATAGCGGGGACTACAATGAGCAGTTCTTC,CASSRHSGDYNEQFF
-,TRBJ1-3,TRBV18,-,TGTGCCAGCTCACCCCGGGACATCTCTGGAAACACCATATATTTT,CASSPRDISGNTIYF
TRBD1,TRBJ1-1,TRBV19,few,TGTGCCAGTAGTACCTGGACAGGGGGCGTCTGGGACACTGAAGCTTTCTTT,CASSTWTGGVWDTEAFF
-,TRBJ1-1,TRBV28,-,TGTGCCAGCAGTTTAACCGGGGCGTGGAACACTGAAGCTTTCTTT,CASSLTGAWNTEAFF
-,TRBJ1-5,TRBV18,-,TGTGCCAGCTCACCAAACAGCCTCGATCAGCCCCAGCATTTT,CASSPNSLDQPQHF
-,TRBJ1-1,TRBV4-2,-,TGTGCCAGCACCTTCCTGGGCATGAACACTGAAGCTTTCTTT,CASTFLGMNTEAFF
-,TRBJ1-1,TRBV6-1,-,TGTGCCAGCAGTGAAGGTAGGGGGGCTGAAGCTTTCTTT,CASSEGRGAEAFF
-,TRBJ1-2,TRBV28,-,TGTGCCAGCAGTAAACGGGACCGTTATGGGTACACCTTC,CASSKRDRYGYTF
-,TRBJ2-3,TRBV19,-,TGTGCCAGTAGTCTTGGGTCTGCCCCAGATACGCAGTATTTT,CASSLGSAPDTQYF
TRBD1,TRBJ2-5,TRBV3-1/TRBV3-2,-,TGTGCCAGCAGCCAAGATAAAGAGGGGGCGCGTGAGACCCAGTACTTC,CASSQDKEGARETQYF
TRBD1,TRBJ1-5,TRBV19,-,TGTGCCAGTAGTTTCGACAGGGACGATCAGCCCCAGCATTTT,CASSFDRDDQPQHF
-,TRBJ2-3,TRBV5-4,-,TGTGCCAGCAGCCGTCCCGGGACGGACCTCGGCACAGATACGCAGTATTTT,CASSRPGTDLGTDTQYF
-,TRBJ2-2,TRBV30,-,TGTGCCTGGAGTGTATGGCGTACCGGGGAGCTGTTTTTT,CAWSVWRTGELFF
-,TRBJ2-5,TRBV2,-,TGTGCCAGCCGCCAATCCGGGGCCCGGGAGACCCAGTACTTC,CASRQSGARETQYF
TRBD1,TRBJ2-5,TRBV5-4,-,TGTGCCAGCAGCCCATGGACAGGTCAAGAGACCCAGTACTTC,CASSPWTGQETQYF
-,TRBJ1-3,TRBV28,-,TGTGCCAGCAGTTTAGTTGGGCGGAGCTCTGGAAACACCATATATTTT,CASSLVGRSSGNTIYF
-,TRBJ1-1,TRBV3-1/TRBV3-2,-,TGTGCCAGCAGCCGATCGTGGAGGGACACTGAAGCTTTCTTT,CASSRSWRDTEAFF
TRBD2,TRBJ2-7,TRBV9,-,TGTGCCAGCAGCGTAGGTTCCGCGTGGGAGGGCCAGTACTTC,CASSVGSAWEGQYF
TRBD1,TRBJ1-4,TRBV20-1,-,TGCAGTGCTAGTGATCCCCGGGGGACAGGGGATGAAAAACTGTTTTTT,CSASDPRGTGDEKLFF
-,TRBJ1-5,TRBV19,-,TGTGCCAGTAGCAAAGACAGCTATAGCAATCAGCCCCAGCATTTT,CASSKDSYSNQPQHF
-,TRBJ1-6,TRBV7-8,once,TGTGCCAGCAGCCTCCTCGGGGGGCAGGCGAATTCACCCCTCCACTTT,CASSLLGGQANSPLHF